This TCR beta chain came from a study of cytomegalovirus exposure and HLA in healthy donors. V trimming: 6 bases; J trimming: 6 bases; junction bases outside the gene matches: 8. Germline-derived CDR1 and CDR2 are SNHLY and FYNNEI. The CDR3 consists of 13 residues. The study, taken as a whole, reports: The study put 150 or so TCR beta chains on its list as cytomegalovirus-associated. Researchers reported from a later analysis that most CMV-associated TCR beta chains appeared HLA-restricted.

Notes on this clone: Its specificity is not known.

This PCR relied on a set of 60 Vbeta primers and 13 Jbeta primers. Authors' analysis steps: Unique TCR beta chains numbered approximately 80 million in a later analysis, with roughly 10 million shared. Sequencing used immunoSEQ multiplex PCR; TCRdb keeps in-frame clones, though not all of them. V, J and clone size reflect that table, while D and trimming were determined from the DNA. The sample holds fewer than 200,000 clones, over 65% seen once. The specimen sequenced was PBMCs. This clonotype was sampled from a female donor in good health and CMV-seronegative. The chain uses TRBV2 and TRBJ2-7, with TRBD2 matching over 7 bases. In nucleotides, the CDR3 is TGTGCCAGCAGGCTGAAAGGGAGGGGCGAGCAGTACTTC. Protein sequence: CASRLKGRGEQYF.